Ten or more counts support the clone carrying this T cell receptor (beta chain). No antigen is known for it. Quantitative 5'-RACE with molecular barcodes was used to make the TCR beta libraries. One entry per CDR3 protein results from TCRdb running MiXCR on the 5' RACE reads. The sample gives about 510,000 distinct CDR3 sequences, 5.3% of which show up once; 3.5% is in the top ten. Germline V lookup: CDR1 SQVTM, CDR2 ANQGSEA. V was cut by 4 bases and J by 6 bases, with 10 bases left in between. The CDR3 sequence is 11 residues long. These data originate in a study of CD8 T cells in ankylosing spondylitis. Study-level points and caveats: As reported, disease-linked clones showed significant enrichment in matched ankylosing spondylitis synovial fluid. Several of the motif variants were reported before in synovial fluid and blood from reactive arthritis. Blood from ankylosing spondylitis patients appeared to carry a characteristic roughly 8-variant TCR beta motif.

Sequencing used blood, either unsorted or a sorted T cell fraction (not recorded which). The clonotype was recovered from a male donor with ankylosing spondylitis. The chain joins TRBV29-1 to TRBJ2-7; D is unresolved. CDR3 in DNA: TGCAGCGTTGGCCCCCGTGGCGAGCAGTACTTC. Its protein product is CSVGPRGEQYF.